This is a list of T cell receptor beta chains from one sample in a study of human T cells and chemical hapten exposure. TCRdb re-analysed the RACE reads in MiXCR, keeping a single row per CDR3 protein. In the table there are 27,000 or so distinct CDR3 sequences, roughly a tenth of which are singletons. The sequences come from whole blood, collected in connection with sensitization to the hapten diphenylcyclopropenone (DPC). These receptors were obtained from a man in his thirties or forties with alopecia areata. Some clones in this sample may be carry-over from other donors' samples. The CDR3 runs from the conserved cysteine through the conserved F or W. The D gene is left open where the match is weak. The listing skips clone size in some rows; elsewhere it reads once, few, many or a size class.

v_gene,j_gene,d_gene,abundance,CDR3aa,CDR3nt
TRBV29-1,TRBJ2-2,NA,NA,CSVAGSNTGELFF,TGCAGCGTTGCAGGGTCGAACACCGGGGAGCTGTTTTTT
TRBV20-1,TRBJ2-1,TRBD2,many,CSARVPTSGHPNEQFF,TGCAGTGCTAGAGTCCCGACTAGCGGTCACCCGAATGAGCAGTTCTTC
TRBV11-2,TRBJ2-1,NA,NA,CASSLQGDEQFF,TGTGCCAGCAGCTTACAGGGCGATGAGCAGTTCTTC
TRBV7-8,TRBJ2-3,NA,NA,CASSYLEEADTQYF,TGTGCCAGCAGCTACCTGGAGGAGGCAGATACGCAGTATTTT
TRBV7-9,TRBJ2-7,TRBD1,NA,CASRAGGPDSEQYF,TGTGCCAGCAGGGCAGGGGGCCCGGATAGCGAGCAGTACTTC
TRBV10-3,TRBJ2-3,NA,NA,CAISLDTSTDTQYF,TGTGCCATCAGTTTGGATACTAGCACAGATACGCAGTATTTT
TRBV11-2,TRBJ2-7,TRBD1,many,CASSLGTGGAGSYEQYF,TGTGCCAGCAGCTTGGGGACAGGGGGCGCCGGGTCCTACGAGCAGTACTTC
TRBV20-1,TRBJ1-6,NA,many,CSARDARGGYTSVDSPLHF,TGCAGTGCTAGAGACGCCCGCGGGGGATATACCTCAGTGGACTCACCCCTCCACTTT
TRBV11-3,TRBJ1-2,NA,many,CASSSGSTNYGYTF,TGTGCCAGCAGCTCCGGCTCCACCAACTATGGCTACACCTTC
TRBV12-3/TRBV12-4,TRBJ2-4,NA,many,CASSKENIQYF,TGTGCCAGCAGTAAGGAAAACATTCAGTACTTC
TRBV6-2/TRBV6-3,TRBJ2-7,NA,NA,CASTHGGEYF,TGTGCCAGCACCCACGGAGGGGAGTACTTC
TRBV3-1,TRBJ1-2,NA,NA,CASSQGGYGYTF,TGTGCCAGCAGCCAAGGGGGCTATGGCTACACCTTC
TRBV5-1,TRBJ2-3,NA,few,CASAPPGTDTQYF,TGCGCCAGCGCCCCGCCGGGCACAGATACGCAGTATTTT
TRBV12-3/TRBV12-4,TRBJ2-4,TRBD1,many,CASSLEPGTENF,TGTGCCAGCAGTTTAGAACCCGGGACAGAAAACTTC
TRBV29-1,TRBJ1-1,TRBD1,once,CSVDGTGPTEAFF,TGCAGCGTTGACGGGACAGGGCCGACTGAAGCTTTCTTT
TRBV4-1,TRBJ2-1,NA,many,CASSQDGGGSYNEQFF,TGCGCCAGCAGCCAAGATGGGGGTGGGTCCTACAATGAGCAGTTCTTC
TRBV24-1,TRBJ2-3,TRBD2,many,CATSDLAGETDTQYF,TGTGCCACCAGTGATTTAGCGGGAGAGACAGATACGCAGTATTTT
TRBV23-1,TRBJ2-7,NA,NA,CASSQSQRATYEQYF,TGCGCCAGCAGTCAATCGCAGCGGGCGACCTACGAGCAGTACTTC
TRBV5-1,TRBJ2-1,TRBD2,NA,CASSIPGLYNEQFF,TGCGCCAGCAGTATCCCGGGACTATACAATGAGCAGTTCTTC
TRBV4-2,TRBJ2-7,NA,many,CASSQDVGQYEQYF,TGTGCCAGCAGCCAAGATGTAGGGCAGTACGAGCAGTACTTC
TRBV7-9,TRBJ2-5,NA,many,CASSSVEGVQETQYF,TGTGCCAGCAGCTCCGTAGAGGGGGTACAAGAGACCCAGTACTTC
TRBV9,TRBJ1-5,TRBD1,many,CASSVDTGGNQPQHF,TGTGCCAGCAGCGTAGATACAGGGGGAAATCAGCCCCAGCATTTT
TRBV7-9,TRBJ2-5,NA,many,CASSFPIGPALQETQYF,TGTGCCAGCAGCTTCCCGATTGGGCCAGCCCTTCAAGAGACCCAGTACTTC
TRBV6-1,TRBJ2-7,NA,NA,CASSAGNSFYEQYF,TGTGCCAGCAGTGCAGGGAATAGTTTCTACGAGCAGTACTTC
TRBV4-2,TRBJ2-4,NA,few,CASSQERVDIQYF,TGTGCCAGCAGCCAAGAAAGGGTTGACATTCAGTACTTC
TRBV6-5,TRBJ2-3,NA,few,CASSRRGTDTQYF,TGTGCCAGCAGCCGTAGGGGCACAGATACGCAGTATTTT
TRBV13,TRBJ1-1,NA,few,CASSLIPSNTEAFF,TGTGCCAGCAGCTTGATCCCTTCAAACACTGAAGCTTTCTTT
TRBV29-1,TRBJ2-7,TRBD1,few,CSVTGTAYEQYF,TGCAGCGTGACCGGGACAGCCTACGAGCAGTACTTC
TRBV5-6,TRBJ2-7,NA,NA,CASSNRRAEQYF,TGTGCCAGCAGCAATCGAAGGGCCGAGCAGTACTTC
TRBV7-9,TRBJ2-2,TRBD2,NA,CASSSGLAGDHTGELFF,TGTGCCAGCAGCTCGGGACTAGCGGGAGACCACACCGGGGAGCTGTTTTTT
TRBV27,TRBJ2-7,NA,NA,CASSLNRVHEQYF,TGTGCCAGCAGTTTAAACAGGGTCCACGAGCAGTACTTC
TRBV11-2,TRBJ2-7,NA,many,CASSLDRASAYEQYF,TGTGCCAGCAGCTTAGACCGGGCTAGTGCCTACGAGCAGTACTTC
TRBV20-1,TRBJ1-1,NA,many,CSVRGFDTEAFF,TGCAGTGTCAGGGGTTTTGACACTGAAGCTTTCTTT
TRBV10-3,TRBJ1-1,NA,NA,CAISEIQTVKDDTEAFF,TGTGCCATCAGTGAGATACAGACAGTCAAGGATGACACTGAAGCTTTCTTT
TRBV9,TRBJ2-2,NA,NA,CASSVGTGNTGELFF,TGTGCCAGCAGCGTAGGGACGGGAAACACCGGGGAGCTGTTTTTT
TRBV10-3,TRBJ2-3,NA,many,CASRETGSTDTQYF,TGTGCCAGCCGGGAGACAGGGAGCACAGATACGCAGTATTTT
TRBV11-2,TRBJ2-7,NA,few,CASSSARVNGAYEQYF,TGTGCCAGCAGCTCCGCGAGAGTGAACGGGGCCTACGAGCAGTACTTC
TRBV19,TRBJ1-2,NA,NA,CASRGLSGARGYGYTF,TGTGCTTCACGAGGCCTCTCGGGGGCGCGAGGCTATGGCTACACCTTC
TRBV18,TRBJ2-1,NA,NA,CASSPTNSYEQFF,TGTGCCAGCTCACCAACTAATTCGTACGAGCAGTTCTTC
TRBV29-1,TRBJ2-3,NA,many,CSVSSPPDTQYF,TGCAGCGTTTCGTCCCCCCCGGATACGCAGTATTTT
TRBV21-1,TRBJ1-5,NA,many,CAVEEGAVNQPQHF,TGTGCCGTCGAGGAGGGGGCGGTCAATCAGCCCCAGCATTTT